This passage covers 25 T cell receptor beta chains from one sample sequenced in a study of OX40 agonist ivuxolimab in advanced cancers. Sequencing was performed with immunoSEQ multiplex PCR; in TCRdb, only in-frame clones are kept and a portion is missing. The sample lists more than 80,000 clones, 91% occurring once. Sequences were derived from CD4+ or CD8+ T cells sorted from blood, sampled in a trial of the OX40 agonist ivuxolimab. The receptors originated from an adult with an advanced solid tumor such as melanoma, head and neck, liver or kidney cancer.

A single count supports this clone. In DNA form, the CDR3 reads TGTGCCAGCTCACCGGAAATACAGGGGGCGCATAGCAATCAGCCCCAGCATTTT. This encodes CASSPEIQGAHSNQPQHF. This chain connects TRBV18 to TRBJ1-5; TRBD1 agrees at 9 bases. V dropped 3 bases and J dropped 0; count of bases not matched to a gene: 9. The CDR3 length is 18 residues. CDR1 is KGHSH and CDR2 is LQKENI in the germline V gene.

This clone appeared a single time. The sample carries other DNA sequences with the same CDR3. The rearrangement uses TRBV4-2 and TRBJ2-1; 13 bases fit TRBD2. The V segment lost 1 base and the J segment 0 bases; nucleotides outside the gene matches: 0. This CDR3 comprises 17 residues. Germline CDR1 is LGHNA and CDR2 is YNFKEQ. This CDR3 reads CASSQGTSGSSYNEQFF. For the CDR3, the DNA is TGTGCCAGCAGCCAAGGGACTAGCGGGAGCTCCTACAATGAGCAGTTCTTC.

CDR3 in amino acids: CASSFDRGRLDTQYF. In DNA, the CDR3 is TGTGCCAGCAGTTTCGACAGGGGGCGTTTGGATACGCAGTATTTT. The chain uses TRBV27 and TRBJ2-3; 10 nucleotides align to TRBD1. Looked up from germline, CDR1 is MNHEY and CDR2 is SMNVEV (reference sequence). Trimming removed 3 bases from V and 6 bases from J; junction bases left unmatched: 6. This CDR3 spans 15 amino acids.

This clone was seen only once. The V and J genes are TRBV28 and TRBJ1-5; D is possibly TRBD1 (6 bases). Germline V gene sequence: CDR1 MDHEN, CDR2 SYDVKM. This CDR3 has 16 amino acids. V lost 6 bases and J lost 2, with 17 bases in between. The CDR3 spells CASSPRGAGGNQPQHF. The CDR3 nucleotides read TGTGCCAGCAGCCCCCGGGGGGCGGGCGGCAATCAGCCCCAGCATTTT. The complete variable domain, with remaining parts taken from reference TRBV28 and TRBJ1-5, reads DVKVTQSSRYLVKRTGEKVFLECVQDMDHENMFWYRQDPGLGLRLIYFSYDVKMKEKGDIPEGYSVSREKKERFSLILESASTNQTSMYLCASSPRGAGGNQPQHFGDGTRLSIL.

This sequence joins TRBV7-3 and TRBJ2-3; D may match TRBD1 or TRBD2 (5 bases each). The germline gives CDR1 SGHTA, CDR2 FQGTGA. This CDR3 comprises 13 residues. V gave up 5 bases and J gave up 6 bases, with 12 bases separating them. The CDR3, as DNA: TGTGCCAGCAGCCAGGAAGGGACGGATACGCAGTATTTT. This gives the protein CASSQEGTDTQYF.

The V call is TRBV28, the J call TRBJ1-2; D remains unclear. Germline V gene sequence: CDR1 MDHEN, CDR2 SYDVKM. CDR3 length: 15 amino acids. V was pared by 4 bases and J by 0 bases, with 12 bases between. The CDR3, as DNA: TGTGCCAGCAGTTCAGCTGATGGAGCTAACTATGGCTACACCTTC. This sequence encodes CASSSADGANYGYTF.

The V call is TRBV6-5, the J call TRBJ2-1; D remains unclear. Germline loops: CDR1 MNHEY, CDR2 SVGAGI. V shed 5 bases and J shed 6 bases, with 14 bases lying between them. CDR3 length: 14 residues. DNA of the CDR3: TGTGCCAGCAGTCCCCCTTTTGGTACCAATGAGCAGTTCTTC. Protein sequence: CASSPPFGTNEQFF.

The V call is TRBV19, the J call TRBJ1-5; tentatively, D is TRBD1 (5 bases). The CDR3 is made up of 14 amino acids. Per germline, CDR1 LNHDA and CDR2 SQIVND (reference sequence). Trimming took 0 bases from V and 7 from J, leaving 10 bases between them. Here the CDR3 DNA reads TGTGCCAGTAGTATAGACCGGGGCTGGCAGCCCCAGCATTTT. It specifies CASSIDRGWQPQHF.

The rearrangement links TRBV4-1 to TRBJ2-3; 13 bases align to TRBD2. The CDR3 has 18 residues. Germline V gene lookup returns CDR1 MGHRA and CDR2 YSYEKL. Losses at the gene ends were 5 bases for V and 0 bases for J; bases not matched to a gene: 8. In DNA form, the CDR3 reads TGCGCCAGCAGCTCTCGGACTAGCGGGAGCTTTAGCACAGATACGCAGTATTTT. The encoded protein is CASSSRTSGSFSTDTQYF.

The chain combines TRBV10-3 with TRBJ1-1, with 10 bases matching TRBD1. The germline V gene encodes CDR1 ENHRY and CDR2 SYGVKD. The junction had 11 bases not matched to a gene; V was cut back by 3 bases and J by 10 bases. The CDR3 covers 15 residues. The CDR3 here is CAISDQGTGAEGAFF. The CDR3 DNA reads as TGTGCCATCAGTGACCAAGGGACAGGGGCAGAGGGAGCTTTCTTT.

On this clone: The identical CDR3 is also encoded by other nucleotide sequences in the sample. The chain uses TRBV6-1 and TRBJ1-2; D possibly corresponds to TRBD1 (6 bases). The germline V and J ends were trimmed by 1 base and 7 bases, with 10 bases remaining between them. Germline V gene lookup returns CDR1 MNHNS and CDR2 SASEGT. This CDR3 comprises 13 residues. CDR3 region: CASSEDRVGGYTF. The CDR3 region has the DNA TGTGCCAGCAGTGAAGACAGGGTCGGTGGCTACACCTTC.

The chain employs TRBV15 and TRBJ2-6, with TRBD1 matching 8 bases. Germline lookup yields CDR1 LNHNV and CDR2 YYDKDF (reference sequence). The CDR3 runs 15 residues. The ends lost 3 bases at V and 3 bases at J; junction bases unmatched: 1. CDR3 region: CATSRDRVGANVLTF. DNA for the CDR3: TGTGCCACCAGCAGGGACAGGGTTGGGGCCAACGTCCTGACTTTC.

V gene TRBV7-2 combines with J gene TRBJ2-5; D is tentatively TRBD1 or TRBD2 (6 bases each). Trimming stripped 1 base from V and 5 bases from J, with 14 bases between. The CDR3 contains 15 residues. Germline CDR1 is SGHTA and CDR2 is FQGNSA. CDR3 amino acids: CASSLVPGAWETQYF. The DNA for the CDR3 is TGTGCCAGCAGCTTAGTACCGGGGGCGTGGGAGACCCAGTACTTC. The complete variable domain, with remaining parts taken from reference TRBV7-2 and TRBJ2-5, reads GAGVSQSPSNKVTEKGKDVELRCDPISGHTALYWYRQSLGQGLEFLIYFQGNSAPDKSGLPSDRFSAERTGGSVSTLTIQRTQQEDSAVYLCASSLVPGAWETQYFGPGTRLLVL.

V and J are TRBV2 and TRBJ2-7; 7 bases fit TRBD2. The CDR3 is made up of 14 amino acids. The V gene end was trimmed by 4 bases and the J gene end by 4 bases; junction bases not matched to a gene: 7. Germline V gene lookup returns CDR1 SNHLY and CDR2 FYNNEI. CDR3 residues: CASSGGSGWYEQYF. The CDR3 bases are TGTGCCAGCAGTGGCGGGAGTGGGTGGTACGAGCAGTACTTC.

This chain connects TRBV28 to TRBJ1-2; D remains unclear. Germline assignment: CDR1 MDHEN and CDR2 SYDVKM. Trimming shortened V by 3 bases and J by 2 bases, and 7 bases separated the two germline ends. The CDR3 runs 13 residues. CDR3 nucleotides: TGTGCCAGCAGTTTTTTCGGGAACTATGGCTACACCTTC. This codes for CASSFFGNYGYTF.

The rearrangement joins TRBV27 to TRBJ1-6, with D unresolved. Germline lookup yields CDR1 MNHEY and CDR2 SMNVEV (reference sequence). Trimming left V 3 bases short and J 7 bases short, with 4 bases between. The CDR3 length is 12 residues. CDR3 loop: CASSFLNSPLHF. CDR3 sequence (DNA): TGTGCCAGCAGTTTTCTAAATTCACCCCTCCACTTT.

The CDR3 coding sequence is TGTGCCTGGACCCCCAACGACCGGACCTTCACTGAAGCTTTCTTT. Its protein is CAWTPNDRTFTEAFF. V gene TRBV30 combines with J gene TRBJ1-1; D gene ambiguous. Germline loops: CDR1 GTSNPN, CDR2 SVGIG (reference sequence). The CDR3 extends over 15 amino acids. Trimming removed 4 bases from V and 4 bases from J, with 19 bases in between.

The gene calls are TRBV1 and TRBJ1-4. TRBV1 is a pseudogene segment. CDR3 length: 19 amino acids. CDR3 in DNA: TGCACCAGCAGCCACTCCTCTGACCCCATGGAGGGGCGTTGTGAAAAACTGTTTTTT. Its protein product is CTSSHSSDPMEGRCEKLFF.

The chain carries TRBV7-8 and TRBJ2-1; TRBD1 matches at 7 bases. V gave up 6 bases and J gave up 0 bases; unmatched junction bases: 14. This CDR3 region has 18 residues. The germline V gene encodes CDR1 SGHVS and CDR2 FQNEAQ. The CDR3 DNA reads TGTGCCAGCAGAAACGGCCTAGAGGGACAGAGCTCCTACAATGAGCAGTTCTTC. This translates into CASRNGLEGQSSYNEQFF.

The chain couples TRBV7-3 to TRBJ2-5, with a possible D match to TRBD2 (5 bases). The CDR3 contains 13 residues. V shed 5 bases and J shed 4 bases, with 11 bases lying between them. Germline values: CDR1 SGHTA, CDR2 FQGTGA. CDR3 coding DNA: TGTGCCAGCAGCACCACTAGAGGAGAGACCCAGTACTTC. It specifies CASSTTRGETQYF.

This chain uses TRBV18 with TRBJ1-5, with 7 nucleotides matching TRBD1. CDR3 length equals 13 residues. Germline values: CDR1 KGHSH, CDR2 LQKENI. V gave up 6 bases and J gave up 4 bases; unmatched junction bases: 3. The CDR3 protein is CASSSGQNQPQHF. DNA of the CDR3: TGTGCCAGCTCGTCGGGACAGAATCAGCCCCAGCATTTT. Full variable domain (missing parts from reference TRBV18 and TRBJ1-5): NAGVMQNPRHLVRRRGQEARLRCSPMKGHSHVYWYRQLPEEGLKFMVYLQKENIIDESGMPKERFSAEFPKEGPSILRIQQVVRGDSAAYFCASSSGQNQPQHFGDGTRLSIL.

V gene TRBV7-9 combines with J gene TRBJ2-2; a weak D match, TRBD1 (5 bases). With 0 bases removed from V and 1 base from J, the gap between germline ends came to 9 bases. CDR1 and CDR2 (germline): SEHNR, FQNEAQ (reference sequence). The CDR3 covers 16 residues. CDR3 sequence: CASSLARAGNTGELFF. The DNA for the CDR3 is TGTGCCAGCAGCTTAGCCAGGGCAGGGAACACCGGGGAGCTGTTTTTT.

This chain joins TRBV18 and TRBJ2-5, with a possible D match to TRBD1 (6 bases). Per germline, CDR1 KGHSH and CDR2 LQKENI. The germline V and J ends were trimmed by 3 bases and 2 bases, with 16 bases remaining between them. The CDR3 length is 16 residues. CDR3 in DNA: TGTGCCAGCTCACCCCGACAGGCAGCTACTCAAGAGACCCAGTACTTC. Translating it yields CASSPRQAATQETQYF.

CDR3 bases: TGTGCCAGCTCTGAAGGGACTAGGAGCCGGGAGCAGTACTTC. Its protein product is CASSEGTRSREQYF. The chain links TRBV28 to TRBJ2-7; 8 nucleotides match TRBD2. Germline V gene data show CDR1 as MDHEN and CDR2 as SYDVKM. After removal of 8 bases from V and 7 bases from J, the junction contained 13 bases not matched to a gene. There are 14 residues in the CDR3.

The chain recombines TRBV28 with TRBJ1-5; no reliable D call. CDR3 size: 12 residues. Trimming left V 8 bases short and J 7 bases short, with 12 bases between. Germline CDR1 and CDR2: MDHEN and SYDVKM. The CDR3 DNA follows: TGTGCCAGCGGCGCAGGTAGCCAGCCCCAGCATTTT. This sequence encodes CASGAGSQPQHF.